The next 25 T cell receptor beta chains were all read from a single sample in a study of OX40 agonist ivuxolimab in advanced cancers. The data were produced by immunoSEQ multiplex PCR, yet TCRdb's version contains in-frame clones alone and is incomplete. The data hold 74,000 or so clones, with around 85% observed a single time. The sample here was CD4+ or CD8+ T cells sorted from blood, taken in a trial of the OX40 agonist ivuxolimab. The receptor set was obtained from an adult with an advanced solid tumor such as melanoma, head and neck, liver or kidney cancer.

V gene TRBV18 combines with J gene TRBJ1-4; no firm D call. This CDR3 is built from 16 residues. CDR1 is KGHSH and CDR2 is LQKENI in the germline V gene. V lost 0 bases and J 3 bases, leaving 11 bases between the germline ends. Here the CDR3 reads CASSPPGSRANEKLFF. In DNA, the CDR3 is TGTGCCAGCTCACCACCGGGCTCTAGGGCTAATGAAAAACTGTTTTTT.

V is TRBV7-2 and J is TRBJ1-4; D is possibly TRBD1 (6 bases). This CDR3 spans 14 amino acids. V gave up 5 bases and J gave up 8 bases, with 15 bases separating them. Per germline, CDR1 SGHTA and CDR2 FQGNSA. CDR3 residues: CASSRGGRREKLFF. DNA for the CDR3: TGTGCCAGCAGCCGAGGGGGGAGACGAGAAAAACTGTTTTTT.

This chain uses TRBV5-1 with TRBJ2-2, with TRBD2 as a possible D gene (6 bases). Germline values: CDR1 SGHRS, CDR2 YFSETQ. The germline V and J ends were trimmed by 1 base and 6 bases, with 10 bases remaining between them. This CDR3 contains 14 residues. In DNA form, the CDR3 reads TGCGCCAGCAGCTTGTCGGGGGTTTCCGGGGAGCTGTTTTTT. Amino acid sequence: CASSLSGVSGELFF.

The chain has TRBV5-1 and TRBJ1-5, with D unclear. Germline CDR1 SGHRS, CDR2 YFSETQ. This CDR3 has 15 residues. V was trimmed by 0 bases and J by 1 base, leaving 8 bases between them. CDR3 DNA: TGCGCCAGCAGCTTGGCAACGGGGAGCAATCAGCCCCAGCATTTT. Translation gives CASSLATGSNQPQHF.

Turning to this clone: Relative to the germline gene, one junction end is altered; a read error may explain this. Other nucleotide sequences in the sample specify the same CDR3. This sequence joins TRBV5-4 and TRBJ1-1; 7 bases line up with TRBD1. The V gene's germline CDR1 is SGHNT and CDR2 YYREEE (reference sequence). The CDR3 runs 13 residues. CDR3 nucleotide sequence: TGTGCCAGCAGCGCGACAGGGCGCACTGAGGCTTTCTTT. It encodes CASSATGRTEAFF.

The gene calls are TRBV30 and TRBJ1-5, with 8 bases that match TRBD1. The CDR3 loop spans 14 amino acids. V lost 0 bases, J lost 4 bases, and 2 bases stayed unmatched. CDR1 and CDR2 from the germline V gene are GTSNPN and SVGIG (reference sequence). This CDR3 is CAWSVRQGNQPQHF. DNA for the CDR3: TGTGCCTGGAGTGTTCGACAGGGGAATCAGCCCCAGCATTTT.

V usage is TRBV18 and J usage is TRBJ2-1; D gene unclear. Germline values: CDR1 KGHSH, CDR2 LQKENI. The CDR3 extends over 15 amino acids. With 3 bases removed from V and 7 bases from J, the gap between germline ends came to 16 bases. CDR3 residues: CASSPGLLLGNEQFF. The CDR3 DNA reads TGTGCCAGCTCACCCGGTCTACTCCTTGGGAATGAGCAGTTCTTC.

J is TRBJ1-2 and V is TRBV4-2, with TRBD1 matching 7 bases. Looked up from germline, CDR1 is LGHNA and CDR2 is YNFKEQ. This CDR3 is built from 17 residues. After removal of 0 bases from V and 2 bases from J, the junction contained 9 bases not matched to a gene. The CDR3 spells CASSQDVQGGKNYGYTF. In DNA form, the CDR3 reads TGTGCCAGCAGCCAAGATGTCCAGGGGGGGAAAAACTATGGCTACACCTTC.

V and J are TRBV2 and TRBJ2-3; D not resolved. This CDR3 is 14 amino acids long. CDR1 and CDR2 (germline): SNHLY, FYNNEI. V shed 6 bases and J shed 2 bases, with 12 bases lying between them. The CDR3 bases are TGTGCCAGCAGCACCGGGTCCTTCACAGATACGCAGTATTTT. The encoded protein is CASSTGSFTDTQYF.

The V and J genes are TRBV5-1 and TRBJ2-1, with D maybe TRBD2 (6 bases). The CDR3 covers 14 residues. The germline gives CDR1 SGHRS, CDR2 YFSETQ. The V gene lost 0 bases and the J gene lost 8 bases, with 12 bases spanning the gap. CDR3 DNA: TGCGCCAGCAGCTTGGCCGGGAGCGGCTATGAGCAGTTCTTC. Its protein product is CASSLAGSGYEQFF.

This clone was seen more than once but under ten times. The chain combines TRBV5-1 with TRBJ2-5; 9 positions agree with TRBD1. Trimming at V came to 4 bases and at J to 5 bases, leaving 9 bases not matched to a gene. Germline values: CDR1 SGHRS, CDR2 YFSETQ. This CDR3 is built from 15 residues. The CDR3 protein is CASSGQGQGMETQYF. Written as DNA, the CDR3 is TGCGCCAGCAGCGGACAGGGACAGGGAATGGAGACCCAGTACTTC.

V and J are TRBV14 and TRBJ2-7; D uncertain. V was pared by 0 bases and J by 2 bases, with 11 bases between. This CDR3 has 15 residues. CDR1 and CDR2 (germline): SGHDN, FVKESK. CDR3 residues: CASSQDPIGPYEQYF. CDR3 nucleotide sequence: TGTGCCAGCAGCCAAGATCCGATAGGCCCCTACGAGCAGTACTTC.

The rearrangement uses TRBV13 and TRBJ2-4, with 7 positions matching TRBD2. V lost 5 bases, J lost 8 bases, and 3 bases stayed unmatched. The CDR3 runs 12 residues. Germline V gives CDR1 PRHDT, CDR2 FYEKMQ (reference sequence). For the CDR3, the DNA is TGTGCCAGCAGCCCCCGGGGGGACATTCAGTACTTC. Its translation: CASSPRGDIQYF.

The rearrangement uses TRBV27 and TRBJ2-7; 10 bases match TRBD2. Germline values: CDR1 MNHEY, CDR2 SMNVEV (reference sequence). The J segment lost 1 base and the V segment lost 7 bases, leaving 7 bases of the junction unmatched. This CDR3 has 15 residues. CDR3 sequence reads: CASTSPAGGSYEQYF. As DNA, the CDR3 is TGTGCCAGCACCTCACCAGCGGGAGGGTCCTACGAGCAGTACTTC.

The chain recombines TRBV9 with TRBJ1-4, with D perhaps TRBD1 (5 bases). This CDR3 spans 15 amino acids. Germline V gene lookup returns CDR1 SGDLS and CDR2 YYNGEE. V was shortened by 3 bases and J by 8 bases, with 17 bases between the two germline ends. CDR3 sequence: CASSATYGAGEKLFF. DNA of the CDR3: TGTGCCAGCAGCGCCACCTACGGGGCAGGAGAAAAACTGTTTTTT.

V usage is TRBV4-2 and J usage is TRBJ2-1, with D possibly matching TRBD1 (5 bases). Trimming took 2 bases from V and 5 from J, leaving 10 bases between them. CDR1 is LGHNA and CDR2 is YNFKEQ in the germline V gene. This CDR3 is 14 amino acids long. CDR3 sequence (DNA): TGTGCCAGCAGCCAAATGGACAAGAACAATGAGCAGTTCTTC. Translation gives CASSQMDKNNEQFF.

The rearrangement joins TRBV4-2 to TRBJ2-3; 9 nucleotides align to TRBD2. Looked up from germline, CDR1 is LGHNA and CDR2 is YNFKEQ. The CDR3 covers 17 residues. J was trimmed by 1 base and V by 0 bases; bases with no gene match: 5. In DNA form, the CDR3 reads TGTGCCAGCAGCCAAGATGCTAGCGGGATGGGCACAGATACGCAGTATTTT. It translates to CASSQDASGMGTDTQYF.

V usage is TRBV7-3 and J usage is TRBJ2-2; 7 nucleotides line up with TRBD2. CDR1 is SGHTA and CDR2 is FQGTGA in the germline V gene. The CDR3 totals 18 residues. V was pared by 4 bases and J by 4 bases, with 15 bases of the junction left unmatched. CDR3 residues: CASSSRPTSPFGTGELFF. CDR3 nucleotides: TGTGCCAGCAGCTCGCGCCCGACTAGCCCCTTCGGCACCGGGGAGCTGTTTTTT.

The chain has TRBV4-3 and TRBJ2-2; D might be TRBD1 (5 bases). V was clipped by 0 bases and J by 7 bases, with 12 bases between them. This CDR3 contains 15 residues. Germline V gives CDR1 LGHNA, CDR2 YSLEER. The CDR3: CASSQDNRGIGELFF. The CDR3 nucleotides read TGCGCCAGCAGCCAAGACAATAGGGGTATCGGGGAGCTGTTTTTT.

The rearrangement uses TRBV28 and TRBJ2-5; D is uncertain. V was trimmed by 4 bases and J by 6 bases, leaving 12 bases between them. Per germline, CDR1 MDHEN and CDR2 SYDVKM. The CDR3 spans 13 residues. The CDR3 reads CASSSKFRKTQYF. In nucleotides, the CDR3 is TGTGCCAGCAGTTCCAAGTTTCGTAAGACCCAGTACTTC. Based on the CDR3 plus reference TRBV28 and TRBJ2-5, the full variable domain is DVKVTQSSRYLVKRTGEKVFLECVQDMDHENMFWYRQDPGLGLRLIYFSYDVKMKEKGDIPEGYSVSREKKERFSLILESASTNQTSMYLCASSSKFRKTQYFGPGTRLLVL.

The chain has TRBV19 and TRBJ1-2; D is ambiguous. From germline, CDR1 is LNHDA and CDR2 SQIVND (reference sequence). V lost 6 bases, J lost 3 bases, and 11 bases lay in between. The CDR3 loop spans 13 amino acids. CDR3 region: CASRRGRDYGYTF. Written as DNA, the CDR3 is TGTGCCAGTAGGAGAGGGCGCGACTATGGCTACACCTTC.

In this sample, this clone turned up many times. The V gene is TRBV7-9, the J gene TRBJ1-2; D is perhaps TRBD1 (6 bases). Per germline, CDR1 SEHNR and CDR2 FQNEAQ (reference sequence). The CDR3 loop spans 17 amino acids. Trimming took 1 base from V and 4 from J, leaving 19 bases between them. In nucleotides, the CDR3 is TGTGCCAGCAGCTTAGAAGCGGGGGCCTTGCTCAGCTATGGCTACACCTTC. Translating it yields CASSLEAGALLSYGYTF.

The chain joins TRBV18 to TRBJ1-1, with D possibly TRBD1 on 6 matching bases. This CDR3 is built from 15 residues. Germline lookup yields CDR1 KGHSH and CDR2 LQKENI. V lost 4 bases and J 1 base, leaving 13 bases between the germline ends. CDR3 protein: CASSLSGTKNTEAFF. The CDR3 bases are TGTGCCAGCTCACTCAGCGGGACAAAGAACACTGAAGCTTTCTTT.

V and J are TRBV5-6 and TRBJ1-1; no reliable D call. Trimming cost V 1 base and J 1 base, with 11 bases left between them. CDR1 and CDR2 from the germline V gene are SGHDT and YYEEEE. The CDR3 has 15 amino acids. DNA of the CDR3: TGTGCCAGCAGCTTGAGCTGGACTGCGAACACTGAAGCTTTCTTT. Protein product: CASSLSWTANTEAFF.

V usage is TRBV7-2 and J usage is TRBJ1-6; D remains ambiguous. The V gene's germline CDR1 is SGHTA and CDR2 FQGNSA. This CDR3 is built from 14 residues. V was cut by 2 bases and J by 8 bases, with 10 bases left in between. The CDR3 sequence is CASSLRTDYSPLHF. Written as DNA, the CDR3 is TGTGCCAGCAGCTTAAGGACGGATTATTCACCCCTCCACTTT.